Each of the 17 T cell receptor beta chains below was sequenced from the same sample in a study of Graves' ophthalmopathy and Graves' hyperthyroidism. RNA transcripts yielded amplified TCR beta CDR3 regions. Second-round multiplex PCR came after first-round RT-PCR with HTBI primers. Each CDR3 protein gets one entry after TCRdb re-called the multiplex PCR reads with MiXCR. The table records 300,000 to 400,000 distinct CDR3 sequences, about a sixth of them present only once. The sequenced sample consisted of peripheral blood. All receptors come from an adult man with Graves' ophthalmopathy.

The chain recombines TRBV27 with TRBJ2-5; unclear D gene. From germline, CDR1 is MNHEY and CDR2 SMNVEV (reference sequence). The CDR3 totals 15 residues. The V and J ends lost 3 bases and 5 bases respectively, with 16 bases between them. The CDR3 sequence: CASSFFGRALETQYF. The CDR3 DNA reads TGTGCCAGCAGTTTCTTCGGTAGAGCTCTGGAGACCCAGTACTTC.

This clonotype came up many times. The V call is TRBV11-2, the J call TRBJ2-7; no clear D gene. CDR1 SGHAT and CDR2 FQNNGV come from the germline V gene. Trimming cost V 5 bases and J 6 bases, with 11 bases left between them. The CDR3 has 12 residues. The CDR3 here is CASSRGSSEQYF. DNA for the CDR3: TGTGCCAGCAGCCGTGGCTCAAGCGAGCAGTACTTC.

This clonotype showed up many times. The chain couples TRBV12-3 or TRBV12-4 to TRBJ1-5, with D possibly matching TRBD1 (6 bases). V was clipped by 1 base and J by 5 bases, with 15 bases between them. The CDR3 spans 16 residues. The CDR3 DNA follows: TGTGCCAGCAGTTTAGGGAACACAGGGTTCGATCAGCCCCAGCATTTT. Its protein product is CASSLGNTGFDQPQHF.

This clonotype was seen ten or more times. The chain uses TRBV20-1 and TRBJ2-7; D unresolved. Between the trimmed V and J ends, which lost 6 bases and 3 bases, there was a span of 9 bases. CDR1 is DFQATT and CDR2 is SNEGSKA in the germline V gene (reference sequence). The CDR3 runs 11 residues. This chain's CDR3 is CSAKMNYEQYF. As DNA, the CDR3 is TGCAGTGCGAAAATGAACTACGAGCAGTACTTC.

This clonotype occurred many times. A read error is possible here, since a much larger clone lies one base away. The chain links TRBV20-1 to TRBJ1-1; no clear D. Trimming pared 1 base from V and 1 base from J, leaving 4 bases between. The CDR3 consists of 12 residues. Germline-derived CDR1 and CDR2 are DFQATT and SNEGSKA (reference sequence). CDR3 bases: TGCAGTGCTAGAGCAGGGAACACTGAAGCTTTCTTT. The encoded protein is CSARAGNTEAFF.

The rearrangement uses TRBV28 and TRBJ1-2; D not certain. The CDR3 has 13 amino acids. The V gene lost 2 bases and the J gene lost 6 bases, with 10 bases spanning the gap. From germline, CDR1 is MDHEN and CDR2 SYDVKM. The CDR3 coding sequence is TGTGCCAGCAGTTTAAGGGATCGGGATGGCTACACCTTC. This sequence encodes CASSLRDRDGYTF.

This clonotype was counted many times. V gene TRBV12-3 or TRBV12-4 combines with J gene TRBJ1-5; D is unclear. The CDR3 is made up of 12 amino acids. V was pared by 6 bases and J by 9 bases, with 12 bases between. CDR3 coding DNA: TGTGCCAGCAGCAACTCCTATCCGCCCCAGCATTTT. Its translation: CASSNSYPPQHF.

This clonotype has a count of ten or more. This rearrangement joins TRBV6-1 to TRBJ2-5, with 7 bases fitting TRBD2. V lost 7 bases to trimming and J lost 2 bases; unmatched junction nucleotides: 7. Germline-derived CDR1 and CDR2 are MNHNS and SASEGT. There are 14 residues in the CDR3. CDR3 nucleotides: TGTGCCAGCAAACTAGCGCCATTTCAAGAGACCCAGTACTTC. Its translation: CASKLAPFQETQYF.

V and J are TRBV10-3 and TRBJ1-2, with 9 nucleotides matching TRBD1. V trimming: 10 bases; J trimming: 8 bases; junction bases outside the gene matches: 17. CDR3 length: 15 amino acids. Germline assignment: CDR1 ENHRY and CDR2 SYGVKD. CDR3 loop: CATSSSGTGSRGYTF. CDR3 nucleotides: TGTGCCACCTCTTCTTCCGGGACAGGGTCGAGAGGCTACACCTTC.

This clonotype was recorded a few times. The V and J genes are TRBV27 and TRBJ1-5; D may be TRBD1 (6 bases). There are 14 residues in the CDR3. V lost 3 bases and J 6 bases, leaving 12 bases between the germline ends. CDR1 is MNHEY, CDR2 SMNVEV, per germline (reference sequence). DNA for the CDR3: TGTGCCAGCAGTTTTTTGGGGGGCACTCAGCCCCAGCATTTT. It translates to CASSFLGGTQPQHF.

This clonotype was recorded at least ten times. The chain links TRBV6-1 to TRBJ1-1, with TRBD1 as a possible D gene (5 bases). V shed 7 bases and J shed 2 bases, with 17 bases lying between them. The CDR3 runs 15 residues. The germline V gene encodes CDR1 MNHNS and CDR2 SASEGT. CDR3: CASTFQRGGNTEAFF. Written as DNA, the CDR3 is TGTGCCAGCACCTTCCAGAGGGGAGGAAACACTGAAGCTTTCTTT.

This clonotype has at least ten counts. The rearrangement links TRBV19 to TRBJ1-1; D remains unclear. This CDR3 region has 18 residues. Germline V gives CDR1 LNHDA, CDR2 SQIVND (reference sequence). The ends were cut back, 1 base at V and 0 bases at J, with 18 bases in the middle. The CDR3 coding sequence is TGTGCCAGTAGTATAGTGAGAGGGAACAGTGGCTTGAACACTGAAGCTTTCTTT. Encoded protein: CASSIVRGNSGLNTEAFF.

Details on this clonotype: At one of its ends the junction is not consistent with the germline gene, which may arise from a read error. This chain joins TRBV6-5 and TRBJ1-1; D may be TRBD1 (5 bases). Germline CDR1 MNHEY, CDR2 SVGAGI. The CDR3 loop spans 14 amino acids. The CDR3 region has the DNA TGTGCCAGTAATTACAGGTGGTACGGCACTGAAGCTCTCTTT. Amino acid sequence: CASNYRWYGTEALF.

There are many counts of this clonotype. This chain links TRBV28 with TRBJ2-7; D not resolved. The CDR3 extends over 10 amino acids. The V gene lost 8 bases and the J gene lost 1 base, with 3 bases spanning the gap. Per the germline V gene, CDR1 is MDHEN and CDR2 is SYDVKM. CDR3: CASGSYEQYF. The CDR3 nucleotides are TGTGCCAGCGGGTCCTACGAGCAGTACTTC.

The table lists this clonotype with many counts. The chain carries TRBV28 and TRBJ1-1, with D possibly matching TRBD1 (5 bases). The length of the CDR3 is 13 residues. CDR1 MDHEN and CDR2 SYDVKM come from the germline V gene. V lost 1 base and J lost 8, with 11 bases in between. CDR3 protein: CASSLSTVAEAFF. CDR3 nucleotides: TGTGCCAGCAGTTTATCGACAGTAGCAGAAGCTTTCTTT.

This clonotype came up many times. The chain recombines TRBV6-1 with TRBJ1-2; the D gene is possibly TRBD1 (5 bases). The CDR3 length is 13 residues. In germline, CDR1 is MNHNS, CDR2 SASEGT. V lost 6 bases to trimming and J lost 8 bases, with 16 bases between them. CDR3 in amino acids: CASSRDGGDGYTF. The CDR3 nucleotides read TGTGCCAGCAGCCGCGACGGTGGGGACGGCTACACCTTC.

This clonotype was counted many times. The chain combines TRBV11-2 with TRBJ1-6; no reliable D call. The CDR3 is 13 residues long. Germline V gives CDR1 SGHAT, CDR2 FQNNGV. Trimming shortened V by 4 bases and J by 11 bases, and 12 bases separated the two germline ends. The CDR3 region is CASSYGPLTPLHF. CDR3 nucleotides: TGTGCCAGCAGCTACGGCCCCCTCACACCCCTCCACTTT.